This T cell receptor (beta chain) was profiled in a study of blood T cell repertoires in COVID-19. This CDR3 contains 12 residues. Germline loops: CDR1 SGHDN, CDR2 FVKESK. The ends were cut back, 6 bases at V and 4 bases at J, with 9 bases in the middle. Generated by immunoSEQ multiplex PCR, the TCRdb table keeps only in-frame clones and is missing some. Of under 400,000 clones detected, roughly nine tenths appear once; the ten largest clones hold 3.9%. This clone was detected once. The J gene is TRBJ1-2, the V gene TRBV14, with D tentatively TRBD1 (5 bases). The sample taken for sequencing was peripheral blood. The clonotype originates from a woman between 55 and 75 years old with COVID-19, enrolled during active disease. The CDR3 is CASSRGTYGYTF. The CDR3 coding sequence is TGTGCCAGCAGTCGGGGGACCTATGGCTACACCTTC.